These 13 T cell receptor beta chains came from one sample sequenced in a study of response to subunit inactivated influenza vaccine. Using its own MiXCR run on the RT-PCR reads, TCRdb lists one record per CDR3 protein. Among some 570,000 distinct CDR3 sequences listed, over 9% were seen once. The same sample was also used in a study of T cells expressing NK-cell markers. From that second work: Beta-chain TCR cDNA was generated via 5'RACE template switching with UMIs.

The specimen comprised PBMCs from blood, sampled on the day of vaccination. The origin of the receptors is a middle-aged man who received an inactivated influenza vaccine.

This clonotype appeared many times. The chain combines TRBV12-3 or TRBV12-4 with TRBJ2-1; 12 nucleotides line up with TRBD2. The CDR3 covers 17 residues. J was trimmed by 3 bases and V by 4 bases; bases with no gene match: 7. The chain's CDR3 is CASSSGLAGGLYNEQFF. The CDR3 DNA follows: TGTGCCAGCAGTTCCGGTCTAGCGGGGGGGCTCTACAATGAGCAGTTCTTC.

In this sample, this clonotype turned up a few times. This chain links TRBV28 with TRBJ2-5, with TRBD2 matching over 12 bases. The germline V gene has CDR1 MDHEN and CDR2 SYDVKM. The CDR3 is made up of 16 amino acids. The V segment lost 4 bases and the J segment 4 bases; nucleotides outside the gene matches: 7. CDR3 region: CASSSLAGGSRETQYF. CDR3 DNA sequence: TGTGCCAGCAGTTCGCTAGCGGGAGGGTCGCGAGAGACCCAGTACTTC.

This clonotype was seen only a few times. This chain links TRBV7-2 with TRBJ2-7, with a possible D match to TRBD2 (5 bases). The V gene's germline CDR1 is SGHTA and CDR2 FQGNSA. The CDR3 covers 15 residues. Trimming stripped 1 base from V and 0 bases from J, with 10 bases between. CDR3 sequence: CASSLGGQSSYEQYF. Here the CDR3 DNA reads TGTGCCAGCAGCTTAGGCGGGCAGAGCTCCTACGAGCAGTACTTC.

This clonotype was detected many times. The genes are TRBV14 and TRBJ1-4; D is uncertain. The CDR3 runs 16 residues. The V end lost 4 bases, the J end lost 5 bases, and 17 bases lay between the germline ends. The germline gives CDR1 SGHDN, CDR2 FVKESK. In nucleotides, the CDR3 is TGTGCCAGCAGCCGATGGATCGGACGGCTGAATGAAAAACTGTTTTTT. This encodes CASSRWIGRLNEKLFF. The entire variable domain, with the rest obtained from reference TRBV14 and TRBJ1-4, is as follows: EAGVTQFPSHSVIEKGQTVTLRCDPISGHDNLYWYRRVMGKEIKFLLHFVKESKQDESGMPNNRFLAERTGGTYSTLKVQPAELEDSGVYFCASSRWIGRLNEKLFFGSGTQLSVL.

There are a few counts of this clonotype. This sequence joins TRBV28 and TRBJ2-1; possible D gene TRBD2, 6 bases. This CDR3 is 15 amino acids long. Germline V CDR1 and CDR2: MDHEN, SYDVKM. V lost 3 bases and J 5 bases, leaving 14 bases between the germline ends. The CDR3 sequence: CASSFEVAANNEQFF. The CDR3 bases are TGTGCCAGCAGTTTCGAGGTAGCGGCAAACAATGAGCAGTTCTTC. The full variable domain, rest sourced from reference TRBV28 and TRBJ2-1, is DVKVTQSSRYLVKRTGEKVFLECVQDMDHENMFWYRQDPGLGLRLIYFSYDVKMKEKGDIPEGYSVSREKKERFSLILESASTNQTSMYLCASSFEVAANNEQFFGPGTRLTVL.

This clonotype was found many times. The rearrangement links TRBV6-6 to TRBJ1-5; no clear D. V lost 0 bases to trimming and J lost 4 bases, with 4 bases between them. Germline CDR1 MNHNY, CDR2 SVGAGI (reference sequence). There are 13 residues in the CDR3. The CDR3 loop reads CASSYSENQPQHF. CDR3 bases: TGTGCCAGCAGTTACTCGGAAAATCAGCCCCAGCATTTT.

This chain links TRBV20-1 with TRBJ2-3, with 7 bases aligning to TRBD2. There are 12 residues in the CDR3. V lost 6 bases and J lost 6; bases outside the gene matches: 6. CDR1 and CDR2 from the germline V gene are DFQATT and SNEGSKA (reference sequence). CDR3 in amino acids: CSARRGDDTQYF. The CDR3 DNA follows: TGCAGTGCCCGTCGGGGGGATGATACGCAGTATTTT.

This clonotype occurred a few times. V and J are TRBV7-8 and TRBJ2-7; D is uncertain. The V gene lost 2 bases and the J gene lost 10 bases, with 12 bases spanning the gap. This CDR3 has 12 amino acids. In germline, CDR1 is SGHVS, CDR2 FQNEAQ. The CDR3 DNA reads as TGTGCCAGCAGCTTACTAAAGTCCGACCAGTACTTC. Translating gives CASSLLKSDQYF. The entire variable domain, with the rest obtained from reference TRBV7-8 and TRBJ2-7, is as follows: GAGVSQSPRYKVAKRGQDVALRCDPISGHVSLFWYQQALGQGPEFLTYFQNEAQLDKSGLPSDRFFAERPEGSVSTLKIQRTQQEDSAVYLCASSLLKSDQYFGPGTRLTVT.

The CDR3 nucleotides are TGTGCCAGCAGCGTAGGGACTCCGCTGCAGTATTTT. Translated: CASSVGTPLQYF. The genes are TRBV5-5 and TRBJ2-3, with a possible D match to TRBD2 (6 bases). The CDR3 consists of 12 residues. Germline V CDR1 and CDR2: SGHKS, YYEKEE (reference sequence). V dropped 4 bases and J dropped 11 bases, with 14 bases sitting between them.

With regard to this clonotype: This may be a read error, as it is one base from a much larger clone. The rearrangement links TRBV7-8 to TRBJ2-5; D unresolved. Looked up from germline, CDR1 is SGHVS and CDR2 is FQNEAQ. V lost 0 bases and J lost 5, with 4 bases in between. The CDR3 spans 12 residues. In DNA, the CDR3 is TGTGCCAGCAGCTTAGCAGTGGAGACCCAGTACTTC. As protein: CASSLAVETQYF.

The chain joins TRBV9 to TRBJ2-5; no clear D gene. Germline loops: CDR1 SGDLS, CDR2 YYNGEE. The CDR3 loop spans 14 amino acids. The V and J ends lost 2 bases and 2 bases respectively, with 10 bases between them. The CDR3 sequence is CASSVAGRQETQYF. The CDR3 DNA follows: TGTGCCAGCAGCGTTGCTGGGCGTCAAGAGACCCAGTACTTC.

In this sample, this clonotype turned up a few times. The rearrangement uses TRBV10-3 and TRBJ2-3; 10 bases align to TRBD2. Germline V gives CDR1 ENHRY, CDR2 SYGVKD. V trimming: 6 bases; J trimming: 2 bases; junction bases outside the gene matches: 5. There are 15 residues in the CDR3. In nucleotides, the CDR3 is TGTGCCATCAGCCTAGCGGGGGCCGACACAGATACGCAGTATTTT. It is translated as CAISLAGADTDTQYF.

The CDR3 sequence: CASSYSETGGNTIYF. In nucleotides, the CDR3 is TGTGCCAGCAGTTACTCTGAGACAGGCGGAAACACCATATATTTT. The chain uses TRBV6-5 and TRBJ1-3; D may be TRBD1 (6 bases). Trimming pared 0 bases from V and 4 bases from J, leaving 10 bases between. Germline CDR1 is MNHEY and CDR2 is SVGAGI. The CDR3 contains 15 residues.